These T cell receptor beta chains were read from a single sample in a study of Ad26.COV2.S vaccination and SARS-CoV-2 variants. This table comes from immunoSEQ multiplex PCR, and its TCRdb copy is limited to in-frame clones, with some not included. Of 350,000 to 400,000 clones detected, 70% to 90% appear once; the ten largest clones hold roughly 3%. Specimen: peripheral blood, collected in a trial of Ad26.COV2.S vaccine versus placebo. These receptors came from a person aged 18-60 years who received the Ad26.COV2.S COVID-19 vaccine or a placebo. CDR3s include the opening cysteine and the closing phenylalanine or tryptophan.

CDR3: CASSLAGAEQYF
V: TRBV5-4
J: TRBJ2-7

CDR3: CASSEILGDSASYEQYF
V: TRBV25-1
J: TRBJ2-7

CDR3: CASGERELTDTQYF
V: TRBV2
J: TRBJ2-3

CDR3: CASSPPVGRGYNEQFF
V: TRBV18
J: TRBJ2-1

CDR3: CASSLVQGEAFF
V: TRBV27
J: TRBJ1-1

CDR3: CASSPAGGPPLGEQYF
V: TRBV7-2
J: TRBJ2-7

CDR3: CASTSPGGADTQYF
V: TRBV3-1/TRBV3-2
J: TRBJ2-3

CDR3: CASRGRVGSPLHF
V: TRBV6-5
J: TRBJ1-6

CDR3: CASSYSISGSSYEQYF
V: TRBV6-5
J: TRBJ2-7

CDR3: CASSEWSGRTYGETQYF
V: TRBV6-1
J: TRBJ2-5

CDR3: CASTQSLTNTGELFF
V: TRBV2
J: TRBJ2-2

CDR3: CATLGTRGEGGYTF
V: TRBV10-3
J: TRBJ1-2

CDR3: CASSEAGRVGNTEAFF
V: TRBV2
J: TRBJ1-1

CDR3: CASRDRVGYTF
V: TRBV6-6
J: TRBJ1-2

CDR3: CASSYPTANSPLHF
V: TRBV6-2/TRBV6-3
J: TRBJ1-6

CDR3: CAWSPSRQNIRSNQPQHF
V: TRBV30
J: TRBJ1-5

CDR3: CASSLFLGGTDTQYF
V: TRBV11-2
J: TRBJ2-3

CDR3: CAISQSGLYEQYF
V: TRBV10-3
J: TRBJ2-7

CDR3: CASSHIQGIGNQPQHF
V: TRBV19
J: TRBJ1-5

CDR3: CATSDLEGNEQYF
V: TRBV24-1
J: TRBJ2-7

CDR3: CASSQDPTTQYF
V: TRBV3-1/TRBV3-2
J: TRBJ2-3

CDR3: CASSLRRPTTEAFF
V: TRBV7-9
J: TRBJ1-1

CDR3: CASSQDRAGAHSPLHF
V: TRBV4-3
J: TRBJ1-6

CDR3: CASSQIGDGKRGGYTF
V: TRBV4-3
J: TRBJ1-2

CDR3: CASRDTSGVPYEQYF
V: TRBV6-5
J: TRBJ2-7

CDR3: CASSPGITEAFF
V: TRBV18
J: TRBJ1-1

CDR3: CASSKLGEAFF
V: TRBV5-5
J: TRBJ1-1

CDR3: CASSLGDRAGGYTF
V: TRBV5-6
J: TRBJ1-2

CDR3: CASSRGGDQPQHF
V: TRBV6-5
J: TRBJ1-5

CDR3: CASSVVGSNYGYTF
V: TRBV9
J: TRBJ1-2

CDR3: CASSLQPTGVYEQYF
V: TRBV5-1
J: TRBJ2-7

CDR3: CASSLAYNYGYTF
V: TRBV5-6
J: TRBJ1-2

CDR3: CASRRDRWNEKLFF
V: TRBV6-5
J: TRBJ1-4

CDR3: CAWRLGGGGKLFF
V: TRBV30
J: TRBJ1-4

CDR3: CASSHEMTYNEQFF
V: TRBV3-1/TRBV3-2
J: TRBJ2-1

CDR3: CASSSPGRNTEAFF
V: TRBV6-5
J: TRBJ1-1

CDR3: CSVSTGGDEQFF
V: TRBV29-1
J: TRBJ2-1

CDR3: CASTGSTDTQYF
V: TRBV6-5
J: TRBJ2-3

CDR3: CASSPPLSRAPNTEAFF
V: TRBV18
J: TRBJ1-1